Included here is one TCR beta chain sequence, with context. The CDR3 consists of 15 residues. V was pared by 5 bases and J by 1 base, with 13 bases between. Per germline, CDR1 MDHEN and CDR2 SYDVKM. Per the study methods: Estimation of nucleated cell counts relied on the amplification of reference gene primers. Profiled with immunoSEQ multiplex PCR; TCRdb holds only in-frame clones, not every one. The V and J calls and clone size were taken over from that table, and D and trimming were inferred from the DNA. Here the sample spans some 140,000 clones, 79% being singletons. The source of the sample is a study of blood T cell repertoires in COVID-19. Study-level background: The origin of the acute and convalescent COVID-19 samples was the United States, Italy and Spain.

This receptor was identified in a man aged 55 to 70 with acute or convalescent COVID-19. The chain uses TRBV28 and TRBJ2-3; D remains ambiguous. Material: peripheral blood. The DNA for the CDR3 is TGTGCCAGCAGTCCGACAATAACCCGCACAGATACGCAGTATTTT. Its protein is CASSPTITRTDTQYF.